This T cell receptor (beta chain) was sequenced in a study of T cells in localized non-small cell lung cancer (dated by TCRdb to about 2020). For the study in its entirety: The study examined T cell repertoires in hundreds of patients with early-stage NSCLC and compared tumors with uninvolved tumor-adjacent lungs. All 220 or so NSCLC patients in the cohort were treatment-naive and had localized lung tumors that were resected. NSCLC patients had a mean age of roughly 69 years, and 120 to 150 were male and over 85 female. The full study reports these points: Higher T cell density in blood was associated with longer overall survival, whereas higher clonality in adjacent lung was associated with shorter survival. Because multi-region tumor sequencing was not done, intratumor heterogeneity could not be ruled out. Because the study design was exploratory, TCR variables were selected using unadjusted p-values without false-discovery rate correction. Uninvolved tumor-adjacent lung showed the highest T cell clonality, higher than tumor, which suggests more focused antigenic responses in the uninvolved tumor-adjacent lung. A median of about 55 of the top 100 tumor clones were detected in paired uninvolved adjacent lung, and about 29 of these tumor clones were also found among the top 100 clones of the paired uninvolved adjacent lung.

At diagnosis, tumor, uninvolved tumor-adjacent lung and peripheral blood were collected and then preserved as a mix of FFPE and fresh-frozen material. For TCR repertoire profiling, blood samples were analyzed in the form of peripheral blood mononuclear cells. Remarks on this clone: No cognate antigen has been identified for it. Within one base of it there is no much larger clone, and no base qualities were kept.

The immunoSEQ Assay was used to sequence TCR beta CDR3 regions from DNA. The study's processing was this. To compute T cell density, TCR beta template counts were normalized to usable DNA, which was estimated by amplifying housekeeping genes. Using the preseqR package, richness was estimated by extrapolating to 120,000 templates for tissue samples and 400,000 templates for PBMC samples. Clonality was defined as one minus Pielou's evenness. Differential abundance testing on productive amino-acid clonotypes, with a minimum total count of 5 and an alpha of 0.1, was used to identify tissue-enriched TCRs. The Jaccard Index and the Morisita Overlap Index were used to quantify repertoire overlap between compartments. GLIPH grouped TCR beta CDR3s together with public tetramer-defined viral CDR3s, and a viral motif had to include at least three viral sequences and also show V-gene enrichment. In TCRdb, the immuneACCESS table is reduced to in-frame sequences with V and J assigned. These tables do not hold every clone; where another copy was compared, an unresolved V gene accounts for under half, and the others remain unexplained. V and J calls and clone size are given by that table; D and trimming were obtained from the DNA. The sample includes around 130,000 clones, with 89% observed a single time. The ten top clones hold around 1.7% of the sample.

The clonotype comes from a female donor of 60 years or more with stage I lung adenocarcinoma. The sequenced sample was peripheral blood, obtained before any cancer treatment.

Here the CDR3 is given as CASSSPGLAVSRGNEQYF. In nucleotide form, the sequence is TGTGCCAGTAGTTCGCCGGGACTAGCGGTATCGCGTGGCAACGAGCAGTACTTC. This receptor chain uses TRBV19 and TRBJ2-7; 11 bases in the middle match TRBD2. Based on the germline V gene (reference sequence), the CDR1 and CDR2 sequences are LNHDA and SQIVND. Spanning cysteine to phenylalanine, the CDR3 consists of 18 amino acids. The entry retains the CDR3 DNA only, 54 bases that are in frame from base 1. The germline V end is reduced by 5 bases and the J end by 5 bases; junction bases left unmatched: 17. With all but the CDR3 taken from the reference TRBV19 and TRBJ2-7 genes, the full variable domain is: DGGITQSPKYLFRKEGQNVTLSCEQNLNHDAMYWYRQDPGQGLRLIYYSQIVNDFQKGDIAEGYSVSREKKESFPLTVTSAQKNPTAFYLCASSSPGLAVSRGNEQYFGPGTRLTVT.